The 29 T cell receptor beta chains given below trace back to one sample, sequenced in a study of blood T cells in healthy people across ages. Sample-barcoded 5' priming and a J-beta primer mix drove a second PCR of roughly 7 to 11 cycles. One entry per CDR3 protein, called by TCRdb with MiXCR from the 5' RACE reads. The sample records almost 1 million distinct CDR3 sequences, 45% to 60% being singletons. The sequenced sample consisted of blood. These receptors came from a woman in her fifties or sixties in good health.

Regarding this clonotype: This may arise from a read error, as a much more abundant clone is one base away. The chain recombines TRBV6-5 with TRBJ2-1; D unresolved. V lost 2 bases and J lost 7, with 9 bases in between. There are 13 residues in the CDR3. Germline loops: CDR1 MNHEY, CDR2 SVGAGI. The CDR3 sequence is CASSYRVCNEQFF. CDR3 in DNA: TGTGCCAGCAGTTACAGGGTTTGTAATGAGCAGTTCTTC.

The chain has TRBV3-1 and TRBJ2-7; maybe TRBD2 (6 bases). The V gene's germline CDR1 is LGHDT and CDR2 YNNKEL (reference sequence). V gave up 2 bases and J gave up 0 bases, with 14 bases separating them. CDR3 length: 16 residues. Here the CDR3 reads CASSQLGGIHSYEQYF. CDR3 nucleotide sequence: TGTGCCAGCAGCCAATTAGGAGGGATCCACTCCTACGAGCAGTACTTC.

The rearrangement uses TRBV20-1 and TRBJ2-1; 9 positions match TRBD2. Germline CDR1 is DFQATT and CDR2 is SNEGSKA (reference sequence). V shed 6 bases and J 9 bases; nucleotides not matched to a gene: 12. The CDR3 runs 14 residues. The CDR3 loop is CSANRPLAGLEQFF. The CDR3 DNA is TGCAGTGCCAATCGGCCTCTAGCGGGACTTGAGCAGTTCTTC.

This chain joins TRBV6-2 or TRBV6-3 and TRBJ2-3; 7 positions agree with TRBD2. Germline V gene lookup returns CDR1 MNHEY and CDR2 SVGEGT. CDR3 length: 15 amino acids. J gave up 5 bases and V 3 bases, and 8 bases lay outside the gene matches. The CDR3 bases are TGTGCCAGCAGTTATCTCGCGGGAGCACAAGATACGCAGTATTTT. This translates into CASSYLAGAQDTQYF.

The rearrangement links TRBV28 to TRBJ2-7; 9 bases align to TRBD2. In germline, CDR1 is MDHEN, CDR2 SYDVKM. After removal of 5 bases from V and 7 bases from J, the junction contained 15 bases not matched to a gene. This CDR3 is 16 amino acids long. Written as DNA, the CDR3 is TGTGCCAGCAGTCGGACTAGCGAGGGGACCTACAATGAGCAGTACTTC. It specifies CASSRTSEGTYNEQYF.

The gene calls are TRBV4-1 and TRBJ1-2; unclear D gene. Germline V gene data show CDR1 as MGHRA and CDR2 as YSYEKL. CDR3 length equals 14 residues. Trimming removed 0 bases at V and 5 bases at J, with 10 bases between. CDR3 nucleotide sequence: TGCGCCAGCAGCCAAGACAGTTTTTTTTATGGCTACACCTTC. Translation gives CASSQDSFFYGYTF.

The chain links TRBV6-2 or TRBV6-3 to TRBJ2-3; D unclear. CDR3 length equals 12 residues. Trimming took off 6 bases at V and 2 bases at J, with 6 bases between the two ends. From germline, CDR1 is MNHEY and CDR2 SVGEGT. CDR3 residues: CASRHDTDTQYF. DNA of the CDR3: TGTGCCAGCAGACATGACACAGATACGCAGTATTTT.

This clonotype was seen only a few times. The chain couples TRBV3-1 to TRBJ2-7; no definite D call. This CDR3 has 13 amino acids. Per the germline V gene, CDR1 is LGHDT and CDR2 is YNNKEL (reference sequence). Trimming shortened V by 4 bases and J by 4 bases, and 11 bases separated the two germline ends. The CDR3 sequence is CASSRVMGYEQYF. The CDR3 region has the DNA TGTGCCAGCAGCCGGGTAATGGGTTACGAGCAGTACTTC.

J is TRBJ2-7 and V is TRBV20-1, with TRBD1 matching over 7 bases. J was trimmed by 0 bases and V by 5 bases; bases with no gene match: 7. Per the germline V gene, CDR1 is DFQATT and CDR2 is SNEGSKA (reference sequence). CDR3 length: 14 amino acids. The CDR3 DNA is TGCAGTGCTGCGGACAGGAGGAGCTCCTACGAGCAGTACTTC. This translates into CSAADRRSSYEQYF.

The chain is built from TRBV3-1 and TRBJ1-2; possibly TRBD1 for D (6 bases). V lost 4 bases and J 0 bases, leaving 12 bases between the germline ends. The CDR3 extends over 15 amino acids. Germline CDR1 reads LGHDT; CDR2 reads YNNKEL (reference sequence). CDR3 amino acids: CASSPMDRANYGYTF. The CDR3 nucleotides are TGTGCCAGCAGCCCCATGGACAGAGCTAACTATGGCTACACCTTC.

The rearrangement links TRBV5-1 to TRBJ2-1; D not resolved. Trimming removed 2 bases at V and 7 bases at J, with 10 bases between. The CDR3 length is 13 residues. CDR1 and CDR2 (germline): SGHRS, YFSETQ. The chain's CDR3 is CASSFVSGNEQFF. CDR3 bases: TGCGCCAGCAGCTTCGTTAGTGGGAATGAGCAGTTCTTC.

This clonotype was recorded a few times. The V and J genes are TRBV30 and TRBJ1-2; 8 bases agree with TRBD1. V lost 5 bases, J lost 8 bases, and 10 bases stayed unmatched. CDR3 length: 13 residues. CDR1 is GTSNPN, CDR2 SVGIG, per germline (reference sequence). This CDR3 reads CAWSRDRPLGYTF. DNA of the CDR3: TGTGCCTGGTCCCGGGACAGGCCCCTAGGCTACACCTTC. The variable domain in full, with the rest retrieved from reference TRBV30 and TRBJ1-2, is SQTIHQWPATLVQPVGSPLSLECTVEGTSNPNLYWYRQAAGRGLQLLFYSVGIGQISSEVPQNLSASRPQDRQFILSSKKLLLSDSGFYLCAWSRDRPLGYTFGSGTRLTVV.

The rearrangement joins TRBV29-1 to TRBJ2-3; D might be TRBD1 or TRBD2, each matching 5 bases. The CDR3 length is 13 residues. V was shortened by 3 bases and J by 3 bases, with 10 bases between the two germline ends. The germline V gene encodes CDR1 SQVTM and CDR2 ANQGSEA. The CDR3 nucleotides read TGCAGCGTTGAGGGGGAGTTGACAGATACGCAGTATTTT. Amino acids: CSVEGELTDTQYF.

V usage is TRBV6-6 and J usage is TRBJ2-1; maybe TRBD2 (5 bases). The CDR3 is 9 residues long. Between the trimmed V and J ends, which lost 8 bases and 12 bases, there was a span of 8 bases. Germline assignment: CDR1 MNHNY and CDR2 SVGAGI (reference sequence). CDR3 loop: CASGRTQFF. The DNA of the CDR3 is TGTGCCAGCGGGAGAACGCAGTTCTTC.

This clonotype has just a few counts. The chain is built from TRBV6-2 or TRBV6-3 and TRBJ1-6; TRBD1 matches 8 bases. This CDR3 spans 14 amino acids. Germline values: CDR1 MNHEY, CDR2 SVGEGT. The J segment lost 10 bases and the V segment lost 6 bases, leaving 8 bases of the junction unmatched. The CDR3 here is CASRLGQDLSPLHF. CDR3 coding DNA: TGTGCCAGCAGGCTGGGACAGGACTTATCACCCCTCCACTTT.

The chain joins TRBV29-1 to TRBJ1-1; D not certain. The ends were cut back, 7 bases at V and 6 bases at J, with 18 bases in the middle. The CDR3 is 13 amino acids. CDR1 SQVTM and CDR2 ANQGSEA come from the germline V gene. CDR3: CSEVRAFGAEAFF. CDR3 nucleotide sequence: TGCAGCGAGGTAAGGGCATTTGGAGCTGAAGCTTTCTTT.

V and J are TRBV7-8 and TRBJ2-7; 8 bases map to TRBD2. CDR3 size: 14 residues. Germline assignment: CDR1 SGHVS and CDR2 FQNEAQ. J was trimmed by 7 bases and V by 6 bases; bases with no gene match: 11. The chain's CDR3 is CASRKSGSYNEQYF. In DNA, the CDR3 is TGTGCCAGCAGAAAGAGCGGGAGTTACAATGAGCAGTACTTC. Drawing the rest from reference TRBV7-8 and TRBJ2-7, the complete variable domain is GAGVSQSPRYKVAKRGQDVALRCDPISGHVSLFWYQQALGQGPEFLTYFQNEAQLDKSGLPSDRFFAERPEGSVSTLKIQRTQQEDSAVYLCASRKSGSYNEQYFGPGTRLTVT.

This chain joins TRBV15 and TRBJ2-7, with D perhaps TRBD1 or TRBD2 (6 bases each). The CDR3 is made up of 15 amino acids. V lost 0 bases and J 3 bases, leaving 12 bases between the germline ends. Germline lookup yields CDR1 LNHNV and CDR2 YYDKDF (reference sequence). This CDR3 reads CATSREGGTYYEQYF. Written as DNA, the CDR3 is TGTGCCACCAGCAGAGAAGGGGGGACCTACTACGAGCAGTACTTC.

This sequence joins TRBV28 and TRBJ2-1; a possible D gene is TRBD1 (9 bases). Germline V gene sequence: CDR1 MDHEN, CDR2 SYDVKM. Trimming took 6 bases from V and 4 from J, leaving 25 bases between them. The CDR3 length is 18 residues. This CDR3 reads CASRGRTGEVAGYNEQFF. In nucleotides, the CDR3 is TGTGCCAGCAGGGGACGGACAGGGGAAGTAGCGGGGTACAATGAGCAGTTCTTC.

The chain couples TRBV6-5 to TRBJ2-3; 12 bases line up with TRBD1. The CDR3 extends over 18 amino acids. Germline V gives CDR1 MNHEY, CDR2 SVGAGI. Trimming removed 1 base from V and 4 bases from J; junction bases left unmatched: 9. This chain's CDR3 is CASSYYSTGTGGPDTQYF. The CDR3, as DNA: TGTGCCAGCAGTTACTACTCGACCGGGACAGGGGGCCCAGATACGCAGTATTTT.

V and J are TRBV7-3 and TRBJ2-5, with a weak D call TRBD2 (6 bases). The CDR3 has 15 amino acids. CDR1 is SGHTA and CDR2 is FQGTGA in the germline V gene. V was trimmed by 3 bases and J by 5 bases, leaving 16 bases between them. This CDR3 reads CASSLGGERWETQYF. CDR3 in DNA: TGTGCCAGCAGCTTGGGCGGGGAACGGTGGGAGACCCAGTACTTC.

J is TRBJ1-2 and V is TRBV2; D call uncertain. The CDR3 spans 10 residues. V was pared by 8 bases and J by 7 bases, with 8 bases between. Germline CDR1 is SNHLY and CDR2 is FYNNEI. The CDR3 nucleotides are TGTGCCAGCTCCTCAATTGGCTACACCTTC. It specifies CASSSIGYTF. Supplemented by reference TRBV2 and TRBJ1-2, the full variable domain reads EPEVTQTPSHQVTQMGQEVILRCVPISNHLYFYWYRQILGQKVEFLVSFYNNEISEKSEIFDDQFSVERPDGSNFTLKIRSTKLEDSAMYFCASSSIGYTFGSGTRLTVV.

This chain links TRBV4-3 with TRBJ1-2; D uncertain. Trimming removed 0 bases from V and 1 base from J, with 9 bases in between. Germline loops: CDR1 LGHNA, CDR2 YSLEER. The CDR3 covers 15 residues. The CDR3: CASSQEKASNYGYTF. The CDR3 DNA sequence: TGCGCCAGCAGCCAAGAGAAAGCCAGTAACTATGGCTACACCTTC.

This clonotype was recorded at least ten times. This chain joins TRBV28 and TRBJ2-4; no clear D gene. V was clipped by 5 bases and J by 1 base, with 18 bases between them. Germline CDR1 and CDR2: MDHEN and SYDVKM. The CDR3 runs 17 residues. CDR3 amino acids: CASSTWGSQTAKNIQYF. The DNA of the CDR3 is TGTGCCAGCAGTACTTGGGGTTCGCAAACGGCCAAAAACATTCAGTACTTC.

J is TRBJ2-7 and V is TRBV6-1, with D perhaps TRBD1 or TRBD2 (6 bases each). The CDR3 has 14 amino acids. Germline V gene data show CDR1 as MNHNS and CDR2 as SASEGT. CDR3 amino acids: CASGETGLFYEQYF. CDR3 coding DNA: TGTGCTAGCGGAGAGACAGGACTGTTCTACGAGCAGTACTTC.

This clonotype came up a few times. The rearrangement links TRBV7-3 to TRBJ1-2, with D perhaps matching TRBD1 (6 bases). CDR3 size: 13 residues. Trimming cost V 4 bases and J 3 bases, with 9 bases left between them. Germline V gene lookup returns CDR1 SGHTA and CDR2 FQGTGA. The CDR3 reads CASSSGGHYGYTF. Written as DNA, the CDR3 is TGTGCCAGCAGCTCGGGGGGCCACTATGGCTACACCTTC.

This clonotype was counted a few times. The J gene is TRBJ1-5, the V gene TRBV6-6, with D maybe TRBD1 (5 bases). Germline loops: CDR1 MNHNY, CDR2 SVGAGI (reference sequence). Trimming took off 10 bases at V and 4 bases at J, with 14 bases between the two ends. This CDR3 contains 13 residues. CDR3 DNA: TGTGCCACCGTCGGGGGGGGGAATCAGCCCCAGCATTTT. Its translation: CATVGGGNQPQHF.

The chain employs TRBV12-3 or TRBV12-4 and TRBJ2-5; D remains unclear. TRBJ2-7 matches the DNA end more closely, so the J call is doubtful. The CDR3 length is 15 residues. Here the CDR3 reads CASSLGTDGGYEQYF. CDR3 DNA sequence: TGTGCCAGCAGCCTCGGCACAGACGGTGGGTACGAGCAGTACTTC.

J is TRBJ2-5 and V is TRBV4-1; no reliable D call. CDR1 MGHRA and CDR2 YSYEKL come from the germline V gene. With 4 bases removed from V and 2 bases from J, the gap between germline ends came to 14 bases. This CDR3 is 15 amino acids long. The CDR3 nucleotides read TGCGCCAGCAGCCGGAATACAGAAACTCAAGAGACCCAGTACTTC. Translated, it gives CASSRNTETQETQYF.